This T cell receptor (beta chain) was retrieved from a study of blood T cell repertoires in COVID-19. In the study overall: COVID-19 samples from acute and convalescent phases originated in the United States, Italy and Spain. T cells, B-cell-depleted T cells, or PBMCs provided the cDNA or gDNA that served as material.

Original methodology: Reference gene primer amplification in the assay estimated nucleated cell counts. Profiling relied on immunoSEQ multiplex PCR, and the TCRdb table lists in-frame clones only, not all of them. V, J and clone size were drawn from that table, and D and trimming were deduced from the DNA. The table has under 350,000 clones, 70% to 90% seen once. CDR1 and CDR2 from the germline V gene are SEHNR and FQNEAQ (reference sequence). Between the trimmed V and J ends, which lost 5 bases and 7 bases, there was a span of 9 bases. CDR3 length: 13 amino acids. The chain uses TRBV7-9 and TRBJ1-6, with D hard to call. The specimen was peripheral blood. The sequence came from a man aged 70 or older with acute or convalescent COVID-19. The CDR3 DNA reads TGTGCCAGCAGCCCGGACTGGAATTCACCCCTCCACTTT. It is translated as CASSPDWNSPLHF.